This T cell receptor beta chain was obtained from a study of CD8 T cells in acute hepatitis C reinfection. Overall study findings and caveats: NS3-1073 specific repertoires were highly diverse across all groups. All groups preferentially used TRBV04 and TRBV06, which was not due to overrepresentation in the naive pool. About a dozen public clonotypes were found regardless of outcome.

V was cut by 0 bases and J by 1 base, with 21 bases left in between. This CDR3 has 19 amino acids. About this clone: Its antigen is undetermined.

Sequenced by immunoSEQ multiplex PCR; TCRdb stores in-frame clones only, minus some. The sample records tens of thousands of clones, approximately 83% being singletons. Time point denoted: naive CD8 control sorted from an acute-time-point sample. This chain uses TRBV23-1 with TRBJ1-1; D may be TRBD1 (5 bases). TRBV23-1 is flagged as an ORF with uncertain function. Sequencing used naive CD8+ T cells from PBMCs. The receptor was derived from a woman in her late teens or twenties who spontaneously cleared hepatitis C infection. The DNA for the CDR3 is TGCGCCAGCAGTCAATCTTTGCCCGCCGGGGACCTTCGGAACACTGAAGCTTTCTTT. It encodes CASSQSLPAGDLRNTEAFF.